This is a list of T cell receptor beta chains from one sample in a study of blood T cell repertoires in COVID-19. Produced via immunoSEQ multiplex PCR; TCRdb's table is partial and in-frame only. The table has 140,000 to 150,000 clones, roughly 80% seen once. The sequenced material came from peripheral blood. These receptors were collected from a woman aged 35 to 49 with active or convalescent COVID-19. Both conserved end residues are part of each CDR3. Each record gives: J gene, clone size, D gene, V gene, CDR3 protein, CDR3 DNA. The D gene is left open where the match is weak. Some rows have no size entry. The others give once, few or many, or a class for an expanded clone.

j_call: TRBJ2-7
clone_size: few
d_call: TRBD2
v_call: TRBV6-5
cdr3_aa: CATAQGSGGSYEQYF
cdr3_nt: TGTGCCACCGCCCAGGGGTCGGGGGGGTCCTACGAGCAGTACTTC

j_call: TRBJ1-2
clone_size: NA
d_call: TRBD1
v_call: TRBV28
cdr3_aa: CASRTGARYGYTF
cdr3_nt: TGTGCCAGCAGAACAGGGGCCCGCTATGGCTACACCTTC

j_call: TRBJ1-1
clone_size: once
d_call: TRBD1
v_call: TRBV28
cdr3_aa: CASSLSDTYRGPNTEAFF
cdr3_nt: TGTGCCAGCAGTTTATCCGATACTTACAGGGGGCCCAACACTGAAGCTTTCTTT

j_call: TRBJ2-2
clone_size: NA
d_call: NA
v_call: TRBV9
cdr3_aa: CASSVATSPNTGELFF
cdr3_nt: TGTGCCAGCAGCGTAGCTACCTCCCCCAACACCGGGGAGCTGTTTTTT

j_call: TRBJ2-7
clone_size: once
d_call: TRBD2
v_call: TRBV3-1/TRBV3-2
cdr3_aa: CASSQGDPGLATEQYF
cdr3_nt: TGTGCCAGCAGCCAAGGGGACCCGGGACTAGCAACCGAGCAGTACTTC

j_call: TRBJ1-1
clone_size: once
d_call: NA
v_call: TRBV12-3/TRBV12-4
cdr3_aa: CASSAGARTEAFF
cdr3_nt: TGTGCCAGCTCAGCGGGGGCGAGGACTGAAGCTTTCTTT

j_call: TRBJ2-1
clone_size: once
d_call: TRBD2
v_call: TRBV4-3
cdr3_aa: CASSQDAGVYNEQFF
cdr3_nt: TGCGCCAGCAGCCAAGACGCGGGAGTCTACAATGAGCAGTTCTTC

j_call: TRBJ2-5
clone_size: NA
d_call: TRBD2
v_call: TRBV2
cdr3_aa: CASSSGLAGETQYF
cdr3_nt: TGTGCCAGCAGTTCGGGACTAGCGGGAGAGACCCAGTACTTC

j_call: TRBJ2-3
clone_size: NA
d_call: TRBD1
v_call: TRBV5-6
cdr3_aa: CASSLGQGLTQYF
cdr3_nt: TGTGCCAGCAGCCTTGGACAGGGGCTAACGCAGTATTTT

j_call: TRBJ2-3
clone_size: NA
d_call: NA
v_call: TRBV29-1
cdr3_aa: CSVEPDLAGRYF
cdr3_nt: TGCAGCGTTGAACCGGACTTGGCGGGGCGGTATTTT

j_call: TRBJ1-3
clone_size: NA
d_call: NA
v_call: TRBV6-2/TRBV6-3
cdr3_aa: CASSQGGPGNTIYF
cdr3_nt: TGTGCCAGCAGTCAAGGGGGTCCTGGAAACACCATATATTTT

j_call: TRBJ2-2
clone_size: NA
d_call: NA
v_call: TRBV5-6
cdr3_aa: CASSLVSGTGELFF
cdr3_nt: TGTGCCAGCAGCTTGGTCTCGGGGACCGGGGAGCTGTTTTTT

j_call: TRBJ1-5
clone_size: few
d_call: NA
v_call: TRBV3-1/TRBV3-2
cdr3_aa: CASSRGGGAQPQHF
cdr3_nt: TGTGCCAGCAGCCGAGGCGGGGGGGCTCAGCCCCAGCATTTT

j_call: TRBJ1-5
clone_size: NA
d_call: NA
v_call: TRBV6-2/TRBV6-3
cdr3_aa: CASSSTVRNQPQHF
cdr3_nt: TGTGCCAGCAGTTCGACAGTTCGCAATCAGCCCCAGCATTTT

j_call: TRBJ1-1
clone_size: NA
d_call: NA
v_call: TRBV11-3
cdr3_aa: CASSLGAMNTEAFF
cdr3_nt: TGTGCCAGCAGCTTAGGGGCCATGAACACTGAAGCTTTCTTT

j_call: TRBJ2-7
clone_size: NA
d_call: TRBD1
v_call: TRBV11-2
cdr3_aa: CASSLRGHSDEQYF
cdr3_nt: TGTGCCAGCAGCCTCAGGGGGCACAGCGACGAGCAGTACTTC

j_call: TRBJ1-2
clone_size: NA
d_call: NA
v_call: TRBV5-5
cdr3_aa: CASSPLQALGYTF
cdr3_nt: TGTGCCAGCAGCCCTTTGCAGGCTCTTGGCTACACCTTC

j_call: TRBJ1-5
clone_size: NA
d_call: TRBD1
v_call: TRBV2
cdr3_aa: CASRGQGDQPQHF
cdr3_nt: TGTGCCAGCAGGGGACAGGGGGATCAGCCCCAGCATTTT

j_call: TRBJ1-5
clone_size: NA
d_call: TRBD1
v_call: TRBV6-2/TRBV6-3
cdr3_aa: CASSSGTGGTSNQPQHF
cdr3_nt: TGTGCCAGCAGCTCCGGGACAGGGGGCACGAGCAATCAGCCCCAGCATTTT

j_call: TRBJ2-6
clone_size: few
d_call: NA
v_call: TRBV7-9
cdr3_aa: CASSLAGGGANVLTF
cdr3_nt: TGTGCCAGCAGCTTAGCGGGAGGTGGGGCCAACGTCCTGACTTTC

j_call: TRBJ2-2
clone_size: NA
d_call: TRBD1
v_call: TRBV27
cdr3_aa: CASRRTGGTGELFF
cdr3_nt: TGTGCCAGCAGGCGGACAGGGGGCACCGGGGAGCTGTTTTTT

j_call: TRBJ1-4
clone_size: once
d_call: NA
v_call: TRBV7-2
cdr3_aa: CASSLAGAGEKLFF
cdr3_nt: TGTGCCAGCAGCTTAGCGGGAGCTGGGGAAAAACTGTTTTTT

j_call: TRBJ2-5
clone_size: NA
d_call: NA
v_call: TRBV3-1/TRBV3-2
cdr3_aa: CASSQDLAAKTQYF
cdr3_nt: TGTGCCAGCAGCCAAGATCTAGCAGCTAAGACCCAGTACTTC

j_call: TRBJ1-3
clone_size: once
d_call: NA
v_call: TRBV7-9
cdr3_aa: CASDVGGGNTIYF
cdr3_nt: TGTGCCAGCGACGTCGGAGGGGGAAACACCATATATTTT

j_call: TRBJ2-1
clone_size: NA
d_call: TRBD2
v_call: TRBV5-1
cdr3_aa: CASSSQRGVYNEQFF
cdr3_nt: TGCGCCAGCAGCTCACAGCGGGGGGTCTACAATGAGCAGTTCTTC

j_call: TRBJ1-5
clone_size: NA
d_call: TRBD1
v_call: TRBV30
cdr3_aa: CAWSKGAQGQPQHF
cdr3_nt: TGTGCCTGGAGTAAGGGGGCGCAGGGTCAGCCCCAGCATTTT

j_call: TRBJ2-2
clone_size: NA
d_call: NA
v_call: TRBV2
cdr3_aa: CASRRTELNTGELFF
cdr3_nt: TGTGCCAGCAGGAGGACAGAGCTAAACACCGGGGAGCTGTTTTTT

j_call: TRBJ1-1
clone_size: NA
d_call: NA
v_call: TRBV7-6
cdr3_aa: CASSLDRPPKGTEAFF
cdr3_nt: TGTGCCAGCAGCTTAGATCGTCCGCCGAAGGGGACTGAAGCTTTCTTT

j_call: TRBJ1-4
clone_size: NA
d_call: TRBD1
v_call: TRBV29-1
cdr3_aa: CSAATGSNEKLFF
cdr3_nt: TGCAGCGCTGCGACAGGGTCTAATGAAAAACTGTTTTTT

j_call: TRBJ2-1
clone_size: NA
d_call: TRBD2
v_call: TRBV6-2/TRBV6-3
cdr3_aa: CASSYSTGYGSGIGNEQFF
cdr3_nt: TGTGCCAGCAGTTACTCGACGGGCTATGGTAGCGGGATAGGCAATGAGCAGTTCTTC

j_call: TRBJ2-7
clone_size: NA
d_call: TRBD1
v_call: TRBV9
cdr3_aa: CASSEGAGYEQYF
cdr3_nt: TGTGCCAGCAGCGAGGGGGCTGGCTACGAGCAGTACTTC

j_call: TRBJ2-7
clone_size: NA
d_call: TRBD2
v_call: TRBV5-4
cdr3_aa: CASSAGTSGMSSYEQYF
cdr3_nt: TGTGCCAGCAGCGCTGGGACTAGCGGGATGAGCTCCTACGAGCAGTACTTC

j_call: TRBJ2-3
clone_size: NA
d_call: NA
v_call: TRBV28
cdr3_aa: CASSPWAIQGGTDTQYF
cdr3_nt: TGTGCCAGCAGTCCCTGGGCCATTCAGGGGGGAACAGATACGCAGTATTTT

j_call: TRBJ1-4
clone_size: NA
d_call: TRBD1
v_call: TRBV19
cdr3_aa: CASREDRAIGKLFF
cdr3_nt: TGTGCCAGTAGAGAGGACAGGGCCATTGGAAAACTGTTTTTT